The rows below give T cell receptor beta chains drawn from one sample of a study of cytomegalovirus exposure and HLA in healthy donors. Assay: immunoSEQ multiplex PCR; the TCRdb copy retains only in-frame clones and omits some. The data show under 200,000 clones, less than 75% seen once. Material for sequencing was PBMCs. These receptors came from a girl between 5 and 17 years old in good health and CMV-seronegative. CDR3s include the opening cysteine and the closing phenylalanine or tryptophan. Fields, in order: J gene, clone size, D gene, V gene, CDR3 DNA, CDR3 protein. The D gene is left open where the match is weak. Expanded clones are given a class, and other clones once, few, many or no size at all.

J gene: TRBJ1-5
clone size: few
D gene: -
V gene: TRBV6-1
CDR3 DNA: TGTGCCAGCAGTGGACAGGCAAAAGGGAGTGGGAGCAATCAGCCCCAGCATTTT
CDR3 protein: CASSGQAKGSGSNQPQHF

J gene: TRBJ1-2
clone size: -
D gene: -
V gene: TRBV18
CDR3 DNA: TGTGCCAGCGCCCCTCGACAGGACTCTAACTATGGCTACACCTTC
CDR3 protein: CASAPRQDSNYGYTF

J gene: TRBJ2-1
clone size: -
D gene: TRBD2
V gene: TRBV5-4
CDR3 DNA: TGTGCCAGCACCCCTCCCCGACTAGCGGGGGGGTCTGAGCAGTTCTTC
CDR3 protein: CASTPPRLAGGSEQFF

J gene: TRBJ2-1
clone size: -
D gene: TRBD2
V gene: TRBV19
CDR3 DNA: TGTGCCAGTAGTATAGTGGGGGGGAACTACAATGAGCAGTTCTTC
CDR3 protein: CASSIVGGNYNEQFF

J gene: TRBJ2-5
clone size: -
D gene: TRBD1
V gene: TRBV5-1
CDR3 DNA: TGCGCCAGCAGCTCTGTGAAACAGGGGGCAACGGAGACCCAGTACTTC
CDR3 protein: CASSSVKQGATETQYF

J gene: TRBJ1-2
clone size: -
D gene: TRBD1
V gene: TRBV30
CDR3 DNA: TGTGCCTGGGTCCGGGACAGAGGGGGCTACACCTTC
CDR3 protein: CAWVRDRGGYTF

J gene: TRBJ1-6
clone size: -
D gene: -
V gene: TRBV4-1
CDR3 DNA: TGCGCCAGCAGCCAAGTGGGGGGGAAATATAATTCACCCCTCCACTTT
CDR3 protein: CASSQVGGKYNSPLHF

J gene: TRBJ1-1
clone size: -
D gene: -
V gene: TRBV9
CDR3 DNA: TGTGCCAGCAGCGTAGGGAGGGTCTCTGAAGCTTTCTTT
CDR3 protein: CASSVGRVSEAFF

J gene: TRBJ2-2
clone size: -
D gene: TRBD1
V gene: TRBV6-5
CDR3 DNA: TGTGCCAGCAGCCCGGGACAGGGGAACACCGGGGAGCTGTTTTTT
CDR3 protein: CASSPGQGNTGELFF

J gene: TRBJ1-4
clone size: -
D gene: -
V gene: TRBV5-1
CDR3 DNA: TGCGCCAGCAGCTTGGATATGACTAATGAAAAACTGTTTTTT
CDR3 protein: CASSLDMTNEKLFF

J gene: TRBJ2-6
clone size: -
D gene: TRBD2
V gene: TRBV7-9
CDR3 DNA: TGTGCCAGCAGGCGATTAGCGGGGGGTGACTCTGGGGCCAACGTCCTGACTTTC
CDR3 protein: CASRRLAGGDSGANVLTF

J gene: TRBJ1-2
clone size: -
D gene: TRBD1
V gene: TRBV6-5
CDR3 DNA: TGTGCCAGCACCCGGACAGGGGCCGGCTACACCTTC
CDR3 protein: CASTRTGAGYTF

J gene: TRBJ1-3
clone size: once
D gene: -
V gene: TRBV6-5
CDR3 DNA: TGTGCCAGCCGACAGCTCCACACCATATATTTT
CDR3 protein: CASRQLHTIYF

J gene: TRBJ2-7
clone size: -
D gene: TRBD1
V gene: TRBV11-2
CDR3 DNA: TGTGCCAGCACAGGACCCACAGAGACAGGGTCGTACTACGAGCAGTACTTC
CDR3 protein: CASTGPTETGSYYEQYF

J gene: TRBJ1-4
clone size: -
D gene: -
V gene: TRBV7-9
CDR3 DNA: TGTGCCAGCAGCTACAGACAAAATGAAAAACTGTTTTTT
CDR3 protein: CASSYRQNEKLFF

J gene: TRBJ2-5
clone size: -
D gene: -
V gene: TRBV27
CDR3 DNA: TGTGCCAGCAGTTACAGGTCAACGGAGACCCAGTACTTC
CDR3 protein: CASSYRSTETQYF

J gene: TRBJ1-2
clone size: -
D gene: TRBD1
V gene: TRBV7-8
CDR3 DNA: TGTGCCAGCAGCTTACGGGACAGGGGGTTAGCTAACTATGGCTACACCTTC
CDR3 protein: CASSLRDRGLANYGYTF

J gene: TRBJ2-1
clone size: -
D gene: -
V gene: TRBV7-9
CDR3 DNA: TGTGCCAGCAGGGGGGGTCTAGGGAATGAGCAGTTCTTC
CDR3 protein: CASRGGLGNEQFF

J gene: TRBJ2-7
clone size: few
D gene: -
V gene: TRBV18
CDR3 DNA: TGTGCCAGCTCACCGCAGGAATACGAGCAGTACTTC
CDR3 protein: CASSPQEYEQYF

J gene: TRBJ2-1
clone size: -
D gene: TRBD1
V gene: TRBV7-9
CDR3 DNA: TGTGCCAGCAGCGGGGACAGCTACAATGAGCAGTTCTTC
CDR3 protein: CASSGDSYNEQFF

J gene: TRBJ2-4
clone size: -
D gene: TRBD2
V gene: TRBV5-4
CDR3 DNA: TGTGCCAGCAGCTCCACCGGGGCTAGCGGGGCGGTCGAGTCCAAAAACATTCAGTACTTC
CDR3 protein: CASSSTGASGAVESKNIQYF

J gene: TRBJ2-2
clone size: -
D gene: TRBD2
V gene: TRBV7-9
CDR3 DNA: TGTGCCAGCAGCTTAACTAGCGGGTCCGGGGAGCTGTTTTTT
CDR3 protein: CASSLTSGSGELFF

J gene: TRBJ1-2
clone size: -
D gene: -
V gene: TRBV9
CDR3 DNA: TGTGCCAGCAGCGGGGACATTCCTGGCTACACCTTC
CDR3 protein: CASSGDIPGYTF

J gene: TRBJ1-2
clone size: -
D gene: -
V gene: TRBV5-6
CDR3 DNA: TGTGCCAGCAGCCCGGGGGGATATGGCTACACCTTC
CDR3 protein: CASSPGGYGYTF

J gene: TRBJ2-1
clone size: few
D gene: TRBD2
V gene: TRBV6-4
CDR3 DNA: TGTGCCAGCAGAGACATAGCGGGGAGGGACAATGAGCAGTTCTTC
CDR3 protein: CASRDIAGRDNEQFF

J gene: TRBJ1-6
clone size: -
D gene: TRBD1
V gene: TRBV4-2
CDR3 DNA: TGTGCCAGCAGCCAAGATAGGGACAGGGCGAATTCACCCCTCCACTTT
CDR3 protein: CASSQDRDRANSPLHF

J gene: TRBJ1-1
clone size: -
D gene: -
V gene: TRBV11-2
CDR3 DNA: TGTGCCAGCAGCTTAGGGCAGGGGCGCCGAGAAACTGAAGCTTTCTTT
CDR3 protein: CASSLGQGRRETEAFF

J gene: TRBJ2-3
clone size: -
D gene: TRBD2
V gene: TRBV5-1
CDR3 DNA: TGCGCCAGCAGCTCCGGACTAGCGGGGAGACGACGAACAGATACGCAGTATTTT
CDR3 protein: CASSSGLAGRRRTDTQYF

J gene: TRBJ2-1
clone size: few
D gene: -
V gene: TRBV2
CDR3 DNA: TGTGCCAGCAGTGATTTAACCGGGTTTGAAGGGGGGGGACGGAAGGTCTTC
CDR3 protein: CASSDLTGFEGGGRKVF

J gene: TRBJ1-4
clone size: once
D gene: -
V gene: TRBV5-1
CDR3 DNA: TGCGCCAGCAGCTTGGTTGCCGGGCAGGGTCACGAAAAACTGTTTTTT
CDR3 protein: CASSLVAGQGHEKLFF

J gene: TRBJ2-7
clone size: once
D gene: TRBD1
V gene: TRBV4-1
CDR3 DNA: TGCGCCAGCAGCTACCGGACAGGGGACACCTACGAGCAGTACTTC
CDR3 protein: CASSYRTGDTYEQYF